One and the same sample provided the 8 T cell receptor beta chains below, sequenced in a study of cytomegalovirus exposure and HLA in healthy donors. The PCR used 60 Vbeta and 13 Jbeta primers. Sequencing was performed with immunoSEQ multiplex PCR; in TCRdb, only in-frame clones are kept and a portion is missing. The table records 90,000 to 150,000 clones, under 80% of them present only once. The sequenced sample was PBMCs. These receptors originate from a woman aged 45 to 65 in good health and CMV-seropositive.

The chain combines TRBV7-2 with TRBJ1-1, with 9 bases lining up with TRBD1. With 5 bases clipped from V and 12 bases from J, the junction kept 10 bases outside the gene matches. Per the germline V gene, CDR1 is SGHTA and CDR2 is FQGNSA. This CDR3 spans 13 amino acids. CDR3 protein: CASSQSRTGATFF. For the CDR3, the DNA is TGTGCCAGCAGCCAGAGCAGGACAGGGGCCACTTTCTTT.

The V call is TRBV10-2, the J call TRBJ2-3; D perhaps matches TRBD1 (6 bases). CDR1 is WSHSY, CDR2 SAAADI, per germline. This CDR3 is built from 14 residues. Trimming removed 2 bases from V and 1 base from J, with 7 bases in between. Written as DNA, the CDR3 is TGCGCCAGCAGTGAGGCAGGGGGCACAGATACGCAGTATTTT. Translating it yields CASSEAGGTDTQYF.

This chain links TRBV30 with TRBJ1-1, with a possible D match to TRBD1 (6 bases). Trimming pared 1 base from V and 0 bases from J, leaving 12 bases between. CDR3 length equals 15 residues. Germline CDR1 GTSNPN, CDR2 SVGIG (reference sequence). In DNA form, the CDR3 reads TGTGCCTGGAGTGCCGGGACATATATGAACACTGAAGCTTTCTTT. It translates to CAWSAGTYMNTEAFF.

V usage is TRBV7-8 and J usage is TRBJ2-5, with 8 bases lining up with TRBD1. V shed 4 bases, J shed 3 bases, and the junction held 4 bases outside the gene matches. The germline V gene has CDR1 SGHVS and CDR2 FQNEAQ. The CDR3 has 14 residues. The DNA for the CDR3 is TGTGCCAGCAGCTCCCTGACAGGGGAAGAGACCCAGTACTTC. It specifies CASSSLTGEETQYF.

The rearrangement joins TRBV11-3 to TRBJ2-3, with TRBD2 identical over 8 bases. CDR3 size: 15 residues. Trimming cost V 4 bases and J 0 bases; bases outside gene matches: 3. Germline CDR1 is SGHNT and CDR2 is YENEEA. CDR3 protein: CASSSLADSTDTQYF. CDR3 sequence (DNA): TGTGCCAGCAGCTCACTAGCGGATAGCACAGATACGCAGTATTTT. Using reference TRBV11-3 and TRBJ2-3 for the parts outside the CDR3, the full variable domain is EAGVVQSPRYKIIEKKQPVAFWCNPISGHNTLYWYLQNLGQGPELLIRYENEEAVDDSQLPKDRFSAERLKGVDSTLKIQPAELGDSAVYLCASSSLADSTDTQYFGPGTRLTVL.

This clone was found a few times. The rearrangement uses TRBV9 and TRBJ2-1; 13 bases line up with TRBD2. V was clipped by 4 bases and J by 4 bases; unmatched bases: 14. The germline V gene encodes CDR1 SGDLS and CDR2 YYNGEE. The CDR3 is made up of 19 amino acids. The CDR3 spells CASSNSGGTSGTFYNEQFF. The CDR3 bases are TGTGCCAGCAGCAACAGCGGCGGGACTAGCGGGACATTTTACAATGAGCAGTTCTTC.

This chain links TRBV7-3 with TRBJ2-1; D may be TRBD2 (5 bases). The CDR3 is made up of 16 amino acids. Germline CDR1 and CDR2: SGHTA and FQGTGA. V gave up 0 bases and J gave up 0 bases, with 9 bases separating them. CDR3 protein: CASSLTGGGSYNEQFF. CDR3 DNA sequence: TGTGCCAGCAGCTTAACCGGCGGAGGCTCCTACAATGAGCAGTTCTTC.

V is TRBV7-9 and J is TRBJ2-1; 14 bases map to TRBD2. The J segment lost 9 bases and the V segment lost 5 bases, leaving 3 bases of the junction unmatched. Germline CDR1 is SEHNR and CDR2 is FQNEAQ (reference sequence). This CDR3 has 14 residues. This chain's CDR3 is CASSTGLAGGEQFF. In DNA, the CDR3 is TGTGCCAGCAGCACCGGACTAGCGGGAGGTGAGCAGTTCTTC.